The 21 T cell receptor beta chains listed next were all sequenced from one sample in a study of prognosis after radiotherapy for stage I lung cancer. By two-round multiplex PCR, the TCR beta CDR3 was amplified from genomic DNA. Round one of PCR was performed, and it used primers specific to each TRBV and TRBJ gene. MiXCR, applied by TCRdb to the multiplex PCR reads, yields one record per CDR3 protein. Of 30,000 to 40,000 distinct CDR3 sequences in the sample, around 30% were seen once. The specimen comprised PBMCs, sampled before or after stereotactic body radiation therapy (not recorded which). Every receptor here comes from a donor over 45 with non-small cell lung cancer.

This clonotype was observed many times. The rearrangement uses TRBV2 and TRBJ2-2; possibly TRBD2 for D (5 bases). V lost 7 bases, J lost 1 base, and 19 bases lay in between. CDR1 and CDR2 from the germline V gene are SNHLY and FYNNEI. The CDR3 runs 17 residues. CDR3 coding DNA: TGTGCCAGCACCTTTTCCAGGAGGACCCTGAACACCGGGGAGCTGTTTTTT. Protein sequence: CASTFSRRTLNTGELFF.

In its sample, this clonotype was seen many times. This chain joins TRBV25-1 and TRBJ2-3; D possibly uses TRBD1 or TRBD2 (5 bases each). CDR1 and CDR2 from the germline V gene are MGHDK and SYGVNS. Trimming stripped 2 bases from V and 3 bases from J, with 15 bases between. This CDR3 spans 16 amino acids. DNA of the CDR3: TGTGCCAGCAGTGAAGGGACGGTCCCGGGGACAGATACGCAGTATTTT. As protein: CASSEGTVPGTDTQYF.

This clonotype came up many times. This chain connects TRBV6-1 to TRBJ2-3; a weak D match, TRBD2 (5 bases). CDR3 length: 12 amino acids. The ends were cut back, 8 bases at V and 2 bases at J, with 8 bases in the middle. CDR1 is MNHNS and CDR2 is SASEGT in the germline V gene. The CDR3 is CASSGNTDTQYF. The CDR3, as DNA: TGTGCCAGCTCGGGGAACACAGATACGCAGTATTTT.

This clonotype occurred many times. The V call is TRBV5-5, the J call TRBJ1-3, with TRBD1 as a possible D gene (6 bases). V was shortened by 3 bases and J by 4 bases, with 20 bases between the two germline ends. Germline CDR1 and CDR2: SGHKS and YYEKEE (reference sequence). The CDR3 contains 17 residues. CDR3 sequence reads: CASSWHPQGGQGNTIYF. For the CDR3, the DNA is TGTGCCAGCAGCTGGCACCCACAGGGCGGTCAAGGAAACACCATATATTTT. Based on the CDR3 plus reference TRBV5-5 and TRBJ1-3, the full variable domain is DAGVTQSPTHLIKTRGQQVTLRCSPISGHKSVSWYQQVLGQGPQFIFQYYEKEERGRGNFPDRFSARQFPNYSSELNVNALLLGDSALYLCASSWHPQGGQGNTIYFGEGSWLTVV.

This clonotype was observed a few times. The rearrangement uses TRBV19 and TRBJ1-5; no clear D. The CDR3 length is 13 residues. V was pared by 6 bases and J by 7 bases, with 13 bases between. Germline assignment: CDR1 LNHDA and CDR2 SQIVND (reference sequence). DNA for the CDR3: TGTGCCAGTAGCTCCCTTGGCGACCAGCCCCAGCATTTT. It specifies CASSSLGDQPQHF.

This clonotype appeared many times. The chain combines TRBV6-1 with TRBJ1-2, with D uncertain. The CDR3 runs to 14 residues. Germline V gene data show CDR1 as MNHNS and CDR2 as SASEGT. The V end lost 7 bases, the J end lost 3 bases, and 15 bases lay between the germline ends. CDR3 protein: CASKMDGGDYGYTF. The CDR3 bases are TGTGCCAGCAAGATGGACGGCGGGGACTATGGCTACACCTTC.

On this clonotype: A read error may account for a junction end that differs from germline. Written as DNA, the CDR3 is TGTGCCAGTAGACATGACAGGGTGAACACCGGGGAGCTGCTTTTT. Its protein is CASRHDRVNTGELLF. The gene calls are TRBV19 and TRBJ2-2, with 7 bases lining up with TRBD1. There are 15 residues in the CDR3. The germline V gene has CDR1 LNHDA and CDR2 SQIVND (reference sequence).

The V gene is TRBV20-1, the J gene TRBJ1-2, with 7 bases that match TRBD1. CDR3 size: 12 residues. After removal of 3 bases from V and 8 bases from J, the junction contained 6 bases not matched to a gene. From germline, CDR1 is DFQATT and CDR2 SNEGSKA (reference sequence). The chain's CDR3 is CSARTGRRGYTF. CDR3 DNA sequence: TGCAGTGCTAGGACAGGGCGTAGGGGCTACACCTTC.

A remark on this clonotype: The DNA is left out, because the CDR3 cannot be placed on it with certainty; the CDR3 is given as TCRdb lists it. The chain employs TRBV6-2 or TRBV6-3 and TRBJ1-2. Counting both end residues, the CDR3 totals 13 amino acids. CDR1 MNHEY and CDR2 SVGEGT come from the germline V gene. CDR3 residues: CAGSRQNSYVCTF.

Of note for this clonotype: A far larger clone differs by one base, so this is likely a read error. V and J are TRBV6-9 and TRBJ1-4; D gene unclear. CDR3 size: 15 residues. Germline V gene sequence: CDR1 MNHGY, CDR2 SVAAGI. The V and J ends lost 3 bases and 4 bases respectively, with 12 bases between them. CDR3 sequence (DNA): TGTGCCAGCAGTTACGTCCGGGCCAATAATGAAAAACTGTTTTTT. The encoded protein is CASSYVRANNEKLFF.

This clonotype has at least ten counts. V and J are TRBV28 and TRBJ1-4; 7 bases fit TRBD1. Losses at the gene ends were 4 bases for V and 11 bases for J; bases not matched to a gene: 7. There are 13 residues in the CDR3. Germline lookup yields CDR1 MDHEN and CDR2 SYDVKM. This CDR3 reads CASSSFQGGKLFF. The CDR3 DNA follows: TGTGCCAGCAGTTCCTTCCAGGGGGGGAAACTGTTTTTT.

This clonotype was counted at least ten times. This chain links TRBV19 with TRBJ2-1, with D unclear. The V and J ends lost 0 bases and 0 bases respectively, with 9 bases between them. Germline values: CDR1 LNHDA, CDR2 SQIVND (reference sequence). The CDR3 length is 16 residues. CDR3 DNA: TGTGCCAGTAGTATAGAACACTCTAGCTCCTACAATGAGCAGTTCTTC. It yields the protein CASSIEHSSSYNEQFF.

This chain uses TRBV6-1 with TRBJ2-3, with TRBD1 as a possible D gene (6 bases). This CDR3 has 11 amino acids. V lost 11 bases, J lost 6 bases, and 12 bases lay in between. Looked up from germline, CDR1 is MNHNS and CDR2 is SASEGT. As DNA, the CDR3 is TGTGCCGAACGGACAGTGGATACGCAGTATTTT. Protein sequence: CAERTVDTQYF.

At least ten counts were recorded for this clonotype. The chain has TRBV20-1 and TRBJ2-1, with D possibly matching TRBD1 (5 bases). CDR1 DFQATT and CDR2 SNEGSKA come from the germline V gene (reference sequence). Trimming removed 1 base from V and 0 bases from J, with 10 bases in between. The CDR3 is made up of 15 amino acids. The CDR3 nucleotides are TGCAGTGCTAGAGCAGGGCCGAACTCCTACAATGAGCAGTTCTTC. Its translation is CSARAGPNSYNEQFF.

This clonotype was seen repeatedly, ten times or more. The genes are TRBV20-1 and TRBJ2-3, with 8 bases matching TRBD2. With V trimmed by 1 base and J by 1 base, 7 bases remained unmatched. Per the germline V gene, CDR1 is DFQATT and CDR2 is SNEGSKA (reference sequence). This CDR3 region has 16 residues. CDR3 DNA: TGCAGTGCTAGAGTGTTAGCGGGGCTGGGCACAGATACGCAGTATTTT. This translates into CSARVLAGLGTDTQYF.

This clonotype occurred many times. The chain uses TRBV5-8 and TRBJ1-1; 9 bases align to TRBD1. The length of the CDR3 is 15 residues. V lost 0 bases to trimming and J lost 0 bases; unmatched junction nucleotides: 0. Per germline, CDR1 SGHTS and CDR2 YDEGEE. In DNA, the CDR3 is TGTGCCAGCAGCTTGGGACAGGGGGTGAACACTGAAGCTTTCTTT. It encodes CASSLGQGVNTEAFF.

This clonotype was detected ten times or more. The genes are TRBV6-1 and TRBJ1-6; no definite D call. Germline V gene sequence: CDR1 MNHNS, CDR2 SASEGT. This CDR3 region has 12 residues. Trimming took 5 bases from V and 8 from J, leaving 7 bases between them. CDR3 region: CASSTSDSPLHF. The CDR3 DNA follows: TGTGCCAGCAGTACCTCAGATTCACCCCTCCACTTT.

This clonotype was seen repeatedly, ten times or more. The chain links TRBV5-1 to TRBJ2-2; 7 bases fit TRBD1. Looked up from germline, CDR1 is SGHRS and CDR2 is YFSETQ. With V trimmed by 4 bases and J by 4 bases, 4 bases remained unmatched. The CDR3 extends over 14 amino acids. CDR3 bases: TGCGCCAGCAGCGGGACAGTGTCCACCGGGGAGCTGTTTTTT. It codes for CASSGTVSTGELFF.

This clonotype was detected many times. The rearrangement joins TRBV7-9 to TRBJ1-2; D not resolved. Trimming took 3 bases from V and 0 from J, leaving 11 bases between them. CDR1 is SEHNR, CDR2 FQNEAQ, per germline (reference sequence). There are 15 residues in the CDR3. CDR3 bases: TGTGCCAGCAGCTTTGATGGCACTTCTAACTATGGCTACACCTTC. It specifies CASSFDGTSNYGYTF.

This clonotype has ten or more counts. The V and J genes are TRBV5-4 and TRBJ1-6, with 12 bases identical to TRBD1. The CDR3 contains 16 residues. V was clipped by 4 bases and J by 8 bases; unmatched bases: 7. Germline V CDR1 and CDR2: SGHNT, YYREEE (reference sequence). The CDR3 nucleotides are TGTGCCAGCAGCACTGGGACAGGGGGCAATGATTCACCCCTCCACTTT. Its translation is CASSTGTGGNDSPLHF.

The chain uses TRBV2 and TRBJ2-5, with TRBD1 matching 8 bases. Unmatched junction bases numbered 8, after V lost 6 bases and J lost 5 bases. Per germline, CDR1 SNHLY and CDR2 FYNNEI. CDR3 length: 14 amino acids. Here the CDR3 reads CASSGTGGAETQYF. The DNA for the CDR3 is TGTGCCAGCAGCGGGACAGGTGGCGCGGAGACCCAGTACTTC.